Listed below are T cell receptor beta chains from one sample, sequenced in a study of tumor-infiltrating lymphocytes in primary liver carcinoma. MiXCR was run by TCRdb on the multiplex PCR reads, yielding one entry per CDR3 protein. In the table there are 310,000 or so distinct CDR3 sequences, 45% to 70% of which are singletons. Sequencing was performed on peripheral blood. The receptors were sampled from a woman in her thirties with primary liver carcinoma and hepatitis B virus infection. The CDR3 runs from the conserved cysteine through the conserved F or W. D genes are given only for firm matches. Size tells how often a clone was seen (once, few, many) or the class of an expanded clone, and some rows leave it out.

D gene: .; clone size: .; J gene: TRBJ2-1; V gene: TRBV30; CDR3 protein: CAGQTSLGQFF; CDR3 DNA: TGTGCCGGACAGACTAGTTTAGGGCAGTTCTTC
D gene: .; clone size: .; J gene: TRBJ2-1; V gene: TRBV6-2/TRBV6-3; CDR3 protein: CTSSSSGPYNEQLF; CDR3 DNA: TGTACCAGCAGTTCCTCAGGGCCCTACAATGAGCAGCTCTTC
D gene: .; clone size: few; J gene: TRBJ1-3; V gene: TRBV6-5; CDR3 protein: CASSLTRRGKGDTIYF; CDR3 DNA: TGTGCCAGCAGCCTAACCCGCAGGGGTAAAGGTGACACCATATATTTT
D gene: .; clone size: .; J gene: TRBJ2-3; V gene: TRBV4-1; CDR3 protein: CASSQDVVRVNTQYF; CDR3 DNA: TGCGCCAGCAGCCAAGATGTGGTCCGTGTGAATACGCAGTATTTT
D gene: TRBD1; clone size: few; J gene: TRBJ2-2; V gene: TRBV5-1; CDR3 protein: CASSSTTGGQNTGELFF; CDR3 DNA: TGCGCCAGCAGCTCCACGACAGGGGGCCAGAACACCGGGGAGCTGTTTTTT
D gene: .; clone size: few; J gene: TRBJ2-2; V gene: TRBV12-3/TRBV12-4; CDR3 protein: CANSLPYTGELFF; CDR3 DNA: TGTGCCAACAGTTTACCGTACACCGGGGAGCTGTTTTTT
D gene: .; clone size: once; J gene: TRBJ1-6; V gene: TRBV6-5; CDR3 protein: CASSPMDGRNSPLHF; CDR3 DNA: TGTGCCAGCAGCCCCATGGACGGAAGAAATTCACCCCTCCACTTT
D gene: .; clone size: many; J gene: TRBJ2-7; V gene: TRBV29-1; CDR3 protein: CSGVTAYEQYF; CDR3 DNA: TGCAGCGGGGTTACGGCCTACGAGCAGTACTTC
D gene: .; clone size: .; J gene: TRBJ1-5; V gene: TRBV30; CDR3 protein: CAWSEIRGNQPQHF; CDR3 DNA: TGTGCCTGGAGCGAGATCAGGGGCAATCAGCCCCAGCATTTT
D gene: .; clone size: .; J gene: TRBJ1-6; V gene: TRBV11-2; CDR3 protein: CASSLRSLLHF; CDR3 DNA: TGTGCCAGCAGCTTAAGGTCCCTCCTCCACTTT
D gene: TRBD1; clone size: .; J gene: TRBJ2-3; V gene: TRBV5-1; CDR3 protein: CASNFRQGVDTQYF; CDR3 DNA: TGCGCCAGCAACTTTAGACAGGGAGTAGATACGCAGTATTTT
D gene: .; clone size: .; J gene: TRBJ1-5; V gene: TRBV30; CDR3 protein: CVWKRGNSNQPQHF; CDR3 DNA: TGTGTCTGGAAGCGGGGGAATAGCAATCAGCCCCAGCATTTT
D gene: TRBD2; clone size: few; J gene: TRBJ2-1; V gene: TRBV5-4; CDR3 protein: CASSVKGTSGNADEQFF; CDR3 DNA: TGTGCCAGCAGCGTGAAAGGGACTAGCGGGAATGCGGATGAGCAGTTCTTC
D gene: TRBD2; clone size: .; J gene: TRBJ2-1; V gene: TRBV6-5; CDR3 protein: CASSYSARGRANEQFF; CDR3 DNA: TGTGCCAGCAGTTACTCGGCCCGCGGGAGGGCCAACGAGCAGTTCTTC
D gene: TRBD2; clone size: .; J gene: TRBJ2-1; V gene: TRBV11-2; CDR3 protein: CASGSGTSFSEQSF; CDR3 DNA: TGTGCCAGCGGATCCGGGACTAGTTTCAGTGAGCAGTCCTTC
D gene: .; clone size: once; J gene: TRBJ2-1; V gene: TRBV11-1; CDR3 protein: CASGLVRSGNEHFF; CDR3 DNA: TGTGCCAGCGGCTTAGTGCGTTCCGGCAATGAGCACTTCTTC
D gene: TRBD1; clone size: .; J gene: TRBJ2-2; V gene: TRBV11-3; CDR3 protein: CACSFEPWTGVSTGELFF; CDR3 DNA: TGTGCCTGCAGTTTCGAACCTTGGACAGGGGTCTCCACCGGGGAGCTGTTTTTT
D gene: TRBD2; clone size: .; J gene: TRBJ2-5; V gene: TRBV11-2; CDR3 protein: CASNYRREGRETQYF; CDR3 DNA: TGTGCCAGCAACTACCGGCGGGAGGGCCGGGAGACCCAGTACTTC
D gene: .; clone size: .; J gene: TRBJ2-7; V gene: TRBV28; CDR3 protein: CASSAGAAPYEQYF; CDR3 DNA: TGTGCCAGCAGTGCAGGGGCCGCCCCCTACGAGCAGTACTTC
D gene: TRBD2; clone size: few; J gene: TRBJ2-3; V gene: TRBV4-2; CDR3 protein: CASSSTGREFTDTQYF; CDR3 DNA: TGTGCCAGCAGCTCAACGGGGCGGGAGTTTACAGATACGCAGTATTTT
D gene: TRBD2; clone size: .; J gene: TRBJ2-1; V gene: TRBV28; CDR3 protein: CASSRRFWAGRESSYNEQFF; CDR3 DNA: TGTGCCAGCAGTCGTCGCTTCTGGGCCGGGAGGGAGAGCTCCTACAATGAGCAGTTCTTC
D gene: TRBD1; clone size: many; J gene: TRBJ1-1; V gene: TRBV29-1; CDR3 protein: CSVDVQGAVNFEAFF; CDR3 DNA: TGCAGCGTTGACGTCCAGGGGGCCGTAAACTTTGAAGCTTTCTTT
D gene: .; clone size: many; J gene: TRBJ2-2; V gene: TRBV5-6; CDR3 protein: CASRNDRLTYTGELFF; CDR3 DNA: TGTGCCAGCAGAAATGACAGGCTAACCTACACCGGGGAGCTGTTTTTT
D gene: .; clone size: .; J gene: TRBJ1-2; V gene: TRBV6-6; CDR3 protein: CASSAQAYGYTF; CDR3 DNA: TGTGCCAGCAGTGCACAGGCGTATGGCTACACCTTC
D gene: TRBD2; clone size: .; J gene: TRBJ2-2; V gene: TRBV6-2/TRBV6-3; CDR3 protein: CASSGLAGTGELFF; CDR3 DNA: TGTGCCAGCAGCGGACTAGCGGGAACCGGGGAGCTGTTTTTT
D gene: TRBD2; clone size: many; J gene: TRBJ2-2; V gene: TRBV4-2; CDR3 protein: CASSQDPGGGELFF; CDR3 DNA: TGTGCCAGCAGCCAAGATCCGGGAGGCGGGGAGCTGTTTTTT
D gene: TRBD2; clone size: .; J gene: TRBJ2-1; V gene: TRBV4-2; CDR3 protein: CADSPKTTSGIEGEQFF; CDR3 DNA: TGTGCCGACAGCCCAAAAACGACTAGCGGGATTGAAGGTGAGCAGTTCTTC
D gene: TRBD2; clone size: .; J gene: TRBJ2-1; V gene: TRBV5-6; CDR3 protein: CASSRPGLAGGTRNEQFF; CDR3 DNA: TGTGCCAGCAGCCGCCCGGGACTAGCGGGAGGCACCAGGAATGAGCAGTTCTTC
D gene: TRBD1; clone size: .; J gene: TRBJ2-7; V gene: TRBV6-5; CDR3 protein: CASGPLKTGFDEQYF; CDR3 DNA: TGTGCCAGCGGTCCGCTAAAGACAGGGTTCGACGAGCAGTACTTC
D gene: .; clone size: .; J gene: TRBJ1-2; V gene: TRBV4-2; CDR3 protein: CASSKDTARYNYGYTF; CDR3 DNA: TGTGCCAGCAGCAAAGATACGGCTAGGTACAACTATGGCTACACCTTC
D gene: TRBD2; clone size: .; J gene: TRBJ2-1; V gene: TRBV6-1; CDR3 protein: CASRSGQLAGGNEQFF; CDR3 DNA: TGTGCCAGCAGATCGGGGCAACTAGCGGGAGGCAATGAGCAGTTCTTC
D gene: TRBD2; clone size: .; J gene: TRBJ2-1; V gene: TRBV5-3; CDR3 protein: CARGFPTSGGQDEQFF; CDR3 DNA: TGTGCCAGAGGCTTCCCGACTAGCGGGGGCCAGGATGAGCAGTTCTTC
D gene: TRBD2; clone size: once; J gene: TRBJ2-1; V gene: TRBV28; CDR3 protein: CASSPGLAGGPNEQFF; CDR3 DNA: TGTGCCAGCAGTCCGGGACTAGCGGGAGGGCCCAATGAGCAGTTCTTC
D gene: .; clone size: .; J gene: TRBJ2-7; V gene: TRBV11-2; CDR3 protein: CVISLDWEEQYF; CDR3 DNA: TGTGTCATCAGCTTGGACTGGGAGGAGCAGTACTTC
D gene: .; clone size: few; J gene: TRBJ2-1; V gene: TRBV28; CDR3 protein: CASSMPGPQQFF; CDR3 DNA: TGTGCCAGCTCTATGCCTGGACCCCAGCAGTTCTTC
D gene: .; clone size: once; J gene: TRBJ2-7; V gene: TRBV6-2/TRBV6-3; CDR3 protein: CASSPSGKLPYEQYF; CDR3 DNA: TGTGCCAGCAGTCCCAGTGGGAAACTTCCCTACGAGCAGTACTTC
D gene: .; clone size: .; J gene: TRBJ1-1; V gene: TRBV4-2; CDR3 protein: CASSQGPFDRQNTEAFF; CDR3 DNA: TGTGCCAGCAGCCAAGGACCCTTTGACAGGCAGAACACTGAAGCTTTCTTT
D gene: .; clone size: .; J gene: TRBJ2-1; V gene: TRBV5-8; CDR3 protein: CAGSSQGAHNEQFF; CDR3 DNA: TGTGCCGGCAGCTCTCAGGGTGCCCACAATGAGCAGTTCTTC
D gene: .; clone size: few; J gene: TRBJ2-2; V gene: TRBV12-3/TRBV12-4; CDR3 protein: CASNPDSWSGELFF; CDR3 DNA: TGTGCCAGCAATCCTGACTCCTGGTCCGGGGAGCTGTTTTTT
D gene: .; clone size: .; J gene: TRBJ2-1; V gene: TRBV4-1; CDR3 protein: CASSQVTNRGNEQLF; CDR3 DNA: TGCGCCAGCAGCCAAGTCACAAACCGAGGCAATGAGCAGCTCTTC
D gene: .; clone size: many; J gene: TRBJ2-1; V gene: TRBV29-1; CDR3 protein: CSAPRLGGSYNEQFF; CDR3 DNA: TGCAGCGCCCCCCGGTTAGGCGGCTCCTACAATGAGCAGTTCTTC
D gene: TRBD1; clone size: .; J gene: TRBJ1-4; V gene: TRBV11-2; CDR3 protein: CASIWTGIGEKLFF; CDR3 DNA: TGTGCCAGTATCTGGACAGGGATTGGTGAAAAACTGTTTTTT
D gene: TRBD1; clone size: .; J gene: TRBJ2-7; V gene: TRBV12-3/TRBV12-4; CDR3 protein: CASSLNFRGDRAYEQYF; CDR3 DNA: TGTGCCAGCAGTCTAAACTTTCGCGGGGACAGGGCCTACGAGCAGTACTTC
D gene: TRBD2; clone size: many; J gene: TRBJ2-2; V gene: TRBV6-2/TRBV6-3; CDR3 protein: CASSGLPSGRNPGELFF; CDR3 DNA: TGTGCCAGCAGTGGTCTCCCTAGCGGGAGAAACCCCGGGGAGCTGTTTTTT
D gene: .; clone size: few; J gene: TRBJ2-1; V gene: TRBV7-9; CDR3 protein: CASSFNRDNEQFF; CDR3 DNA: TGTGCCAGCAGCTTTAACAGGGACAATGAGCAGTTCTTC